A single sample is the source of the 5 T cell receptor beta chains below, sequenced in a study of blood T cell repertoires in COVID-19. Measured with immunoSEQ multiplex PCR; TCRdb has only the in-frame clones, and not every one. There are a few hundred thousand clones in the sample; over 75% occur only once, and 8% to 9.5% lies in the top ten. The sample taken for sequencing was peripheral blood. The receptors were sampled from a human donor in a cohort sampled during active COVID-19.

CDR3 sequence: CASSPKRDPTYEQYF. The CDR3, as DNA: TGTGCCAGTAGTCCTAAGCGGGACCCTACCTACGAGCAGTACTTC. This rearrangement joins TRBV19 to TRBJ2-7; 7 bases align to TRBD2. This CDR3 has 15 amino acids. V lost 5 bases to trimming and J lost 2 bases; unmatched junction nucleotides: 9. In germline, CDR1 is LNHDA, CDR2 SQIVND (reference sequence).

V usage is TRBV6-5 and J usage is TRBJ2-2; 7 nucleotides agree with TRBD2. Trimming at V came to 5 bases and at J to 5 bases, leaving 8 bases not matched to a gene. This CDR3 region has 15 residues. Germline V gives CDR1 MNHEY, CDR2 SVGAGI. CDR3 sequence reads: CASSPGLDHTGELFF. Here the CDR3 DNA reads TGTGCCAGCAGTCCTGGACTAGATCATACCGGGGAGCTGTTTTTT.

The chain is built from TRBV9 and TRBJ2-3; 7 nucleotides agree with TRBD2. There are 16 residues in the CDR3. With 1 base clipped from V and 5 bases from J, the junction kept 10 bases outside the gene matches. CDR1 SGDLS and CDR2 YYNGEE come from the germline V gene. CDR3 in amino acids: CASSVSAGAGKDTQYF. The CDR3, as DNA: TGTGCCAGCAGCGTATCCGCGGGAGCGGGAAAAGATACGCAGTATTTT.

This chain uses TRBV6-5 with TRBJ2-1; D might be TRBD2 (6 bases). The CDR3 loop spans 14 amino acids. Trimming took off 3 bases at V and 7 bases at J, with 13 bases between the two ends. Per germline, CDR1 MNHEY and CDR2 SVGAGI. Written as DNA, the CDR3 is TGTGCCAGCAGTTATAACTCAGGGAGGAATGAGCAGTTCTTC. Amino acids: CASSYNSGRNEQFF.

The chain employs TRBV6-2 or TRBV6-3 and TRBJ1-2; D may be TRBD1 (6 bases). V lost 2 bases and J 4 bases, leaving 11 bases between the germline ends. CDR1 is MNHEY, CDR2 SVGEGT, per germline. The CDR3 consists of 14 residues. The CDR3 coding sequence is TGTGCCAGCAGTTACGTACAGGGACCCTATGGCTACACCTTC. It codes for CASSYVQGPYGYTF.